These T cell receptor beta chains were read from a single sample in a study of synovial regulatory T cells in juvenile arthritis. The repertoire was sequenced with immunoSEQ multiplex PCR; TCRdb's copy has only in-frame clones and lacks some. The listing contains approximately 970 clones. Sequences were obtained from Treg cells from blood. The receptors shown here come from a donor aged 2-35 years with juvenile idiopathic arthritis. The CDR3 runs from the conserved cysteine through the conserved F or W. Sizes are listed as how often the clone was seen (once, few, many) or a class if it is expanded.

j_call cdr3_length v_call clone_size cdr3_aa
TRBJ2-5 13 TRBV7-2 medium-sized CASSNLPEETQYF
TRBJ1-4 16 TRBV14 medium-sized CASSQDAGFTNEKLFF
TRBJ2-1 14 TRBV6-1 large CATRREGSYNEQFF
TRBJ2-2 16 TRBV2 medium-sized CASTAGTSVNTGELFF
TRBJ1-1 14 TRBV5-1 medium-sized CASSWGQGNTEAFF
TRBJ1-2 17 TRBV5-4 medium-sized CASSSRDRGASSHGYTF
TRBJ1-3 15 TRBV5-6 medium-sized CASSLTGYSGNTIYF
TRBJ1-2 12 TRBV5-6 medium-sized CASSLAQSGYTF
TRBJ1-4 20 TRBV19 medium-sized CASSIRRGGGGRSTNEKLFF
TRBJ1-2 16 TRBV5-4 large CASSLARTGGTYGYTF
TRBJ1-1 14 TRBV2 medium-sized CASSQGSMNTEAFF
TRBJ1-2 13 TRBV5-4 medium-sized CASSLQGQLGYTF
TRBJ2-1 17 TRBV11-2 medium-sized CASSLHFRDRPNNEQFF
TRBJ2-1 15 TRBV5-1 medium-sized CASSPLGIVTNEQFF
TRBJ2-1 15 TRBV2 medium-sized CASETGLPSGNEQFF
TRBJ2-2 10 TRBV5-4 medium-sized CAHGSGELFF
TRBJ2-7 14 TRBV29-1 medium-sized CSVERLAGGREQYF
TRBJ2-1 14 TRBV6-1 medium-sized CASSDRSGYNEQFF
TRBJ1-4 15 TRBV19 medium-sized CASSTPTGGSEKLFF
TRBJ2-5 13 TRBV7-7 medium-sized CASSFNPQETQYF
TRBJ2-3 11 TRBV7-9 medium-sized CASSSGVTQYF
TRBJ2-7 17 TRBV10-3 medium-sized CAISFSAAGQTVYEQYF
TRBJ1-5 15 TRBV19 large CASSSRGILGQPQHF
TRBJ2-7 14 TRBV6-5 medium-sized CASSYGRGRYEQYF
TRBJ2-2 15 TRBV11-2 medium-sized CASSRTASNTGELFF
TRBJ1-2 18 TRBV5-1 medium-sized CASSLDRTSFPPNYGYTF
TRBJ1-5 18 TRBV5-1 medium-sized CASSWAGTADKGNQPQHF
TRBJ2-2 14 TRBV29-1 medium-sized CSVEDLTNTGELFF
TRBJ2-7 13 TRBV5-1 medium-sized CASGGGQSYEQYF
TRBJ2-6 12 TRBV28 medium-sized CASSLTVNVLTF
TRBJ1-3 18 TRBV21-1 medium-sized CASSKAWGQGVPGNTIYF
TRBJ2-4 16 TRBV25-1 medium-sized CASSDPTGVAKNIQYF
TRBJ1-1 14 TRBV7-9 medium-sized CASSVGTANTEAFF
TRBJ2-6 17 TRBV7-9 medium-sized CASSLLVGASGANVLTF
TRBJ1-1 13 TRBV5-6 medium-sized CASSFTGNTEAFF
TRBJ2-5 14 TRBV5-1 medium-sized CASSPRTGGETQYF
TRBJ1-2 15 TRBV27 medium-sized CASSFMGQGASGYTF
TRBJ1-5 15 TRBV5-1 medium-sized CASSLEWGRGQPQHF
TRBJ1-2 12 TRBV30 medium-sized CAWSRGFYGYTF
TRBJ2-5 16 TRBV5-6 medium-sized CASSRRTGHYQETQYF
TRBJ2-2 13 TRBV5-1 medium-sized CASSPVGVGELFF
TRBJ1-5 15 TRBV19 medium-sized CASRSPGFGNQPQHF
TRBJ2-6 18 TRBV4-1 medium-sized CASSRGLAGYSGANVLTF
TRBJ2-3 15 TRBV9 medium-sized CASSVAITLTDTQYF
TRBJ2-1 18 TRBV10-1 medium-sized CASSPHIAGGPSYNEQFF
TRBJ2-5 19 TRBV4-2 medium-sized CASSLSRTTSGRSQETQYF
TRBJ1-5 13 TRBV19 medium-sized CASSIWGGQPQHF
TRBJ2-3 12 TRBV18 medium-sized CASSPGQGLQYF